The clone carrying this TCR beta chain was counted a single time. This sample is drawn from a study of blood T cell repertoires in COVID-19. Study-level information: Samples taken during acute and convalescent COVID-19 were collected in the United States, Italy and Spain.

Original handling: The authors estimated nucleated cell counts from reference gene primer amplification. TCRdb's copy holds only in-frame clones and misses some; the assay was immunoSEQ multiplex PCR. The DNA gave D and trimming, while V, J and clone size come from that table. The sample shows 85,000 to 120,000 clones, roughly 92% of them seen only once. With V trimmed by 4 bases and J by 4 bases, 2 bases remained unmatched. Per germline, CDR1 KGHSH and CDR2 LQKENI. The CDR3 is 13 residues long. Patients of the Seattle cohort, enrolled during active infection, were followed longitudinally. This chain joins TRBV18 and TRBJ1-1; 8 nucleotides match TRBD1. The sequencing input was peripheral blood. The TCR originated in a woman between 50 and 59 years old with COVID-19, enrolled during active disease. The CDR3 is CASSHDRGTEAFF. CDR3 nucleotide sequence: TGTGCCAGCTCACATGACAGGGGCACTGAAGCTTTCTTT.